The clone carrying this TCR beta chain showed up just once. This record comes from a study of blood T cell repertoires in COVID-19. Whole-study context: PBMCs, B-cell-depleted T cells, or T cells provided the cDNA or gDNA that made up the material.

The cohort comprised adults aged about 18 to 100 years residing in under 30 US areas. Cohorts were assigned according to the clinical history that participants reported. Within 2 weeks before study entry, exposed participants met a COVID-19 case. Data came from immunoSEQ multiplex PCR; TCRdb stores just in-frame clones and leaves some out. The table shows 250,000 or so clones, with over 75% occurring only once. CDR3 length equals 14 residues. V was pared by 0 bases and J by 10 bases, with 2 bases of the junction left unmatched. Germline V gene lookup returns CDR1 SGHNT and CDR2 YENEEA. The rearrangement joins TRBV11-3 to TRBJ1-6; 8 bases are shared with TRBD1. This receptor was obtained from a woman between 35 and 50 years old who had been exposed to COVID-19. Sequenced: PBMCs or T cells enriched from blood (not recorded which). CDR3 loop: CASSLDRGLSPLHF. The CDR3 coding sequence is TGTGCCAGCAGCTTAGACAGGGGGCTATCACCCCTCCACTTT.